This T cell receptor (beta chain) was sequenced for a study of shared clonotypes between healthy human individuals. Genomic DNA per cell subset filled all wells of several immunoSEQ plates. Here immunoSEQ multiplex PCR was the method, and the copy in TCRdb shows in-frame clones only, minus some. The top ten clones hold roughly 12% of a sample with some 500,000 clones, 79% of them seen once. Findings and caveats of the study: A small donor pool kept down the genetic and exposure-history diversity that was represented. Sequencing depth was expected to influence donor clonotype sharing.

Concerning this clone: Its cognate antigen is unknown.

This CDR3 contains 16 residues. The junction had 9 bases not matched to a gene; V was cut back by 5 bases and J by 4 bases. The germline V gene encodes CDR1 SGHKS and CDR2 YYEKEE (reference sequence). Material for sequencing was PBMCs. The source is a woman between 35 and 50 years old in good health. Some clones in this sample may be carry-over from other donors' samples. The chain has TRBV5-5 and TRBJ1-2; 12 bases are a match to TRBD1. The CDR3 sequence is CASRRVGTGGGYGYTF. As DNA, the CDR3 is TGTGCCAGCAGAAGAGTAGGGACAGGGGGCGGCTATGGCTACACCTTC.